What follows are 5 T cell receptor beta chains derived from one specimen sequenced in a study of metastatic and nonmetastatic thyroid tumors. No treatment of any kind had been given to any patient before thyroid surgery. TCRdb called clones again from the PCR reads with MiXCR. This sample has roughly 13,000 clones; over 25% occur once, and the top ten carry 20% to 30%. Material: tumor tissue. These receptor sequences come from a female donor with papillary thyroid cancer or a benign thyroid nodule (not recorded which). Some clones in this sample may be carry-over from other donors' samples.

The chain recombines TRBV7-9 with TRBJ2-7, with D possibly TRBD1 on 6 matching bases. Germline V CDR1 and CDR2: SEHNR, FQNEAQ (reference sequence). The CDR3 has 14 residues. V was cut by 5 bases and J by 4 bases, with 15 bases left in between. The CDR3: CASSLGRGEYEQYF. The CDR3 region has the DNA TGTGCCAGCAGCCTAGGCAGGGGTGAGTACGAGCAGTACTTC.

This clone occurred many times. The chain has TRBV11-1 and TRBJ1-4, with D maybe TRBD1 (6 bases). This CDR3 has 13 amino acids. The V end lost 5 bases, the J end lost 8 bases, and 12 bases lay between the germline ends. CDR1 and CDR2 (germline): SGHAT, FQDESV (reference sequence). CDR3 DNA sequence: TGTGCCAGCAGCGTTGACAGGAACGAAAAACTGTTTTTT. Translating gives CASSVDRNEKLFF.

This chain's CDR3 is CAWSGATATQYF. Written as DNA, the CDR3 is TGTGCCTGGAGCGGAGCCACGGCTACGCAGTATTTT. This rearrangement joins TRBV30 to TRBJ2-3, with D unclear. This CDR3 has 12 residues. In germline, CDR1 is GTSNPN, CDR2 SVGIG (reference sequence). V lost 3 bases to trimming and J lost 8 bases, with 12 bases between them.

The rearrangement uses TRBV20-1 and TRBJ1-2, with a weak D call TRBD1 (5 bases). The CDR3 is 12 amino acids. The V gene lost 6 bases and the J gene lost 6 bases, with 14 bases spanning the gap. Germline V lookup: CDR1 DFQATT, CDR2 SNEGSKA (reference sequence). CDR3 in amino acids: CSADQGGDGYTF. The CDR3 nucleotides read TGCAGTGCGGACCAGGGAGGCGATGGCTACACCTTC.

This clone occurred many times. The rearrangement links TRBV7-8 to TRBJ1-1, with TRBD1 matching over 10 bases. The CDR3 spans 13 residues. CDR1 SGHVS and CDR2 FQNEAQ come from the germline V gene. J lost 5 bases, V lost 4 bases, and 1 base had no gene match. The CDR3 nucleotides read TGTGCCAGCAGCTCGGACAGGGGGACTGAAGCTTTCTTT. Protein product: CASSSDRGTEAFF.